The next 18 T cell receptor beta chains were all read from a single sample in a study of T cell responses to AZD1222 COVID-19 vaccine. Sequencing used immunoSEQ multiplex PCR; TCRdb keeps in-frame clones, though not all of them. This table holds 100,000 or so clones, 87% found once. The sample consisted of peripheral blood, taken on day 0 of MenACWY control vaccination. The receptors were sampled from an adult in good health.

The gene calls are TRBV13 and TRBJ2-7; D might be TRBD1 (6 bases). V lost 5 bases and J 5 bases, leaving 10 bases between the germline ends. This CDR3 contains 12 residues. The germline gives CDR1 PRHDT, CDR2 FYEKMQ (reference sequence). CDR3 nucleotides: TGTGCCAGCAGCCAGGGGATCCACGAGCAGTACTTC. Translation: CASSQGIHEQYF.

This rearrangement joins TRBV6-1 to TRBJ1-2, with unresolved D. Germline-derived CDR1 and CDR2 are MNHNS and SASEGT. Trimming removed 3 bases from V and 4 bases from J, with 3 bases in between. The CDR3 runs 11 residues. The CDR3 bases are TGTGCCAGCAGTGACCCCTATGGCTACACCTTC. It yields the protein CASSDPYGYTF.

This clone appeared once. The gene calls are TRBV14 and TRBJ2-5; 10 nucleotides line up with TRBD2. Trimming at V came to 0 bases and at J to 4 bases, leaving 11 bases not matched to a gene. The CDR3 consists of 18 residues. CDR1 and CDR2 from the germline V gene are SGHDN and FVKESK. Here the CDR3 DNA reads TGTGCCAGCAGCCAAGATATCGGAAGGACTAGCGGTTCAGAGACCCAGTACTTC. Its translation: CASSQDIGRTSGSETQYF.

The V and J genes are TRBV5-1 and TRBJ2-1; no clear D gene. The CDR3 has 11 amino acids. Trimming cost V 2 bases and J 10 bases, with 7 bases left between them. Germline lookup yields CDR1 SGHRS and CDR2 YFSETQ. CDR3 amino acids: CASSFDREQFF. The CDR3 DNA reads as TGCGCCAGCAGCTTTGACCGCGAGCAGTTCTTC. The full variable domain, in which reference TRBV5-1 and TRBJ2-1 provide the parts outside the CDR3, is KAGVTQTPRYLIKTRGQQVTLSCSPISGHRSVSWYQQTPGQGLQFLFEYFSETQRNKGNFPGRFSGRQFSNSRSEMNVSTLELGDSALYLCASSFDREQFFGPGTRLTVL.

The chain employs TRBV29-1 and TRBJ2-1; D remains ambiguous. The length of the CDR3 is 14 residues. The V end lost 8 bases, the J end lost 8 bases, and 22 bases lay between the germline ends. In germline, CDR1 is SQVTM, CDR2 ANQGSEA. The CDR3 loop reads CSSTRAAGPHEQFF. In DNA form, the CDR3 reads TGCAGCTCTACTCGCGCCGCCGGCCCCCATGAGCAGTTCTTC.

V and J are TRBV28 and TRBJ1-2, with D perhaps TRBD1 (5 bases). CDR1 is MDHEN and CDR2 is SYDVKM in the germline V gene. V was trimmed by 4 bases and J by 7 bases, leaving 16 bases between them. The CDR3 is 14 residues long. CDR3 amino acids: CASSSPPGGGGYTF. The CDR3 region has the DNA TGTGCCAGCAGTTCCCCCCCGGGGGGGGGTGGCTACACCTTC.

This chain joins TRBV7-2 and TRBJ1-6; D gene unclear. The CDR3 contains 15 residues. Trimming pared 1 base from V and 7 bases from J, leaving 11 bases between. Germline-derived CDR1 and CDR2 are SGHTA and FQGNSA. CDR3 amino acids: CASSLDLVRNSPLHF. CDR3 nucleotide sequence: TGTGCCAGCAGCTTAGATCTGGTGAGGAATTCACCCCTCCACTTT.

This chain joins TRBV20-1 and TRBJ2-7; 13 bases align to TRBD2. V lost 3 bases and J lost 5; bases outside the gene matches: 16. CDR3 length equals 18 residues. Germline loops: CDR1 DFQATT, CDR2 SNEGSKA (reference sequence). The CDR3 reads CSASPYRGTGTSGNEQYF. DNA for the CDR3: TGCAGTGCTAGTCCGTACCGCGGTACCGGGACTAGCGGGAACGAGCAGTACTTC.

The chain recombines TRBV2 with TRBJ1-3, with 9 bases that match TRBD1. CDR1 and CDR2 from the germline V gene are SNHLY and FYNNEI. Germline trimming cut 10 bases from V and 4 bases from J; bases unmatched to any gene: 5. CDR3 length: 13 amino acids. Written as DNA, the CDR3 is TGTGCCACCGGGACAGGGTACGGAAACACCATATATTTT. Translated, it gives CATGTGYGNTIYF.

This clone appeared once. The rearrangement links TRBV19 to TRBJ2-7; D may correspond to TRBD1 or TRBD2 (5 bases each). Germline CDR1 and CDR2: LNHDA and SQIVND (reference sequence). This CDR3 spans 13 amino acids. V was clipped by 5 bases and J by 6 bases, with 14 bases between them. The CDR3 is CASSGTLEGEQYF. The CDR3 DNA follows: TGTGCCAGTAGTGGGACCCTAGAGGGCGAGCAGTACTTC.

In its sample, this clone was seen a few times. The V gene is TRBV7-9, the J gene TRBJ2-5, with D possibly TRBD2 on 5 matching bases. The germline V gene encodes CDR1 SEHNR and CDR2 FQNEAQ (reference sequence). Trimming took off 5 bases at V and 1 base at J, with 17 bases between the two ends. The CDR3 consists of 16 residues. The CDR3 region is CASSTLAKGPQETQYF. In nucleotides, the CDR3 is TGTGCCAGCAGCACCCTAGCAAAAGGGCCCCAAGAGACCCAGTACTTC.

In this sample, this clone turned up many times. V usage is TRBV4-1 and J usage is TRBJ1-5; D ambiguous. This CDR3 contains 16 residues. Trimming stripped 1 base from V and 1 base from J, with 11 bases between. Per germline, CDR1 MGHRA and CDR2 YSYEKL. The CDR3 DNA is TGCGCCAGCAGCCAAGGGTCACCTACCAGCAATCAGCCCCAGCATTTT. Residues: CASSQGSPTSNQPQHF.

CDR3 sequence reads: CASRPGAVMQYF. CDR3 coding DNA: TGTGCCAGCAGACCAGGGGCCGTAATGCAGTACTTC. The rearrangement links TRBV2 to TRBJ2-7, with TRBD1 as a possible D gene (6 bases). The V gene lost 6 bases and the J gene lost 9 bases, with 15 bases spanning the gap. Germline CDR1 and CDR2: SNHLY and FYNNEI. The CDR3 totals 12 residues.

The rearrangement links TRBV6-5 to TRBJ1-6; possible D gene TRBD1, 5 bases. Germline CDR1 reads MNHEY; CDR2 reads SVGAGI. Trimming took off 6 bases at V and 7 bases at J, with 13 bases between the two ends. The CDR3 is 14 amino acids. The CDR3 loop is CASSLGQINSPLHF. In DNA form, the CDR3 reads TGTGCCAGCAGCCTCGGACAAATCAATTCACCCCTCCACTTT.

The J gene is TRBJ2-1, the V gene TRBV19, with TRBD2 as a possible D gene (6 bases). V was shortened by 6 bases and J by 9 bases, with 15 bases between the two germline ends. Per the germline V gene, CDR1 is LNHDA and CDR2 is SQIVND (reference sequence). The CDR3 spans 13 residues. CDR3 loop: CASSNKRAGEQFF. The CDR3 nucleotides are TGTGCCAGTAGCAATAAGCGGGCGGGTGAGCAGTTCTTC.

This chain connects TRBV3-1 (or the pseudogene TRBV3-2) to TRBJ2-6; D is unresolved. The germline V gene encodes CDR1 LGHDT and CDR2 YNNKEL (reference sequence). This CDR3 comprises 15 residues. V lost 7 bases, J lost 4 bases, and 14 bases lay in between. Written as DNA, the CDR3 is TGTGCCAGCATCAGCCTGTCCGGAGGGGCCAACGTCCTGACTTTC. As protein: CASISLSGGANVLTF.

This clone turned up a few times. This sequence joins TRBV9 and TRBJ1-1; D unclear. V shed 9 bases and J shed 4 bases, with 10 bases lying between them. The CDR3 is made up of 11 amino acids. Looked up from germline, CDR1 is SGDLS and CDR2 is YYNGEE. Written as DNA, the CDR3 is TGTGCCACCAAAAAGCCCACTGAAGCTTTCTTT. Amino acids: CATKKPTEAFF.

The chain has TRBV28 and TRBJ1-6; D call uncertain. The germline gives CDR1 MDHEN, CDR2 SYDVKM. V lost 3 bases and J lost 7, with 13 bases in between. This CDR3 has 15 amino acids. This CDR3 is CASSLAGSGNSPLHF. CDR3 nucleotides: TGTGCCAGCAGTTTGGCGGGGAGTGGGAATTCACCCCTCCACTTT.